This T cell receptor beta chain originates from a study of T cell changes during pregnancy in multiple sclerosis (dated by TCRdb to the late 2010s). Regarding the complete study: In women with multiple sclerosis, the researchers looked at how the T cell repertoire shifted as pregnancy progressed.

Library method: the immunoSEQ multiplex PCR assay. TCRdb re-hosts the immuneACCESS table, in-frame sequences only. Its copies lack some clones; in the studies checked, an unresolved V gene accounts for under half of them, and the cause for the rest is not known. Counted in this sample were more than 40,000 clones; 90% to 95% of them appeared once. The ten most abundant clones make up around 7% of the sample. This clone has a handful of counts. What this receptor recognizes is not known. Base qualities are not recorded, but no much larger clone differs from it by a single base. The same CDR3 arises from other DNA sequences in this sample as well. V and J lose 0 bases and 6 bases, and a span of 12 bases separates them. The CDR3 covers 14 residues, taking in both the cysteine and the phenylalanine. Of the read, only the CDR3 DNA is kept; its 42 bases are in frame from base 1. CDR1 and CDR2 are drawn from the germline V gene: MGHRA, YSYEKL.

Sequences were derived from CD8+ T cells from peripheral blood mononuclear cells, sampled in the third trimester of pregnancy. The sequence joins TRBV4-1 to TRBJ2-7, with the identity of the D gene unclear. The clonotype comes from a female donor with multiple sclerosis, enrolled in a pregnancy study. The CDR3 reads CASSQDSRVLEQYF. Read as DNA, the sequence is TGCGCCAGCAGCCAAGATAGTCGGGTCCTCGAGCAGTACTTC.